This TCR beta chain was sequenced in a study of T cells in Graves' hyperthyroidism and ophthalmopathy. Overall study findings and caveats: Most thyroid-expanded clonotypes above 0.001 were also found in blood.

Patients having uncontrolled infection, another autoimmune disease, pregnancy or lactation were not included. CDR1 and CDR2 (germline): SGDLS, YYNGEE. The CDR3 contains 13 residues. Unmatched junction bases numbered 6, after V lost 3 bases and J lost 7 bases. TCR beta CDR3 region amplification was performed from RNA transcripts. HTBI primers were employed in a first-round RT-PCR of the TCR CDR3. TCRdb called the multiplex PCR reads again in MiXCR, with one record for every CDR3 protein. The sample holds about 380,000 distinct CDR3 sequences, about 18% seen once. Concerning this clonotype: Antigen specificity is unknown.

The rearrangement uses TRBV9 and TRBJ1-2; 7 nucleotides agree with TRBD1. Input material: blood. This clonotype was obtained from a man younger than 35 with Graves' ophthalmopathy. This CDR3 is CASSDFTGAGYTF. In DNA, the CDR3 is TGTGCCAGCAGCGACTTCACAGGGGCTGGCTACACCTTC.